This TCR beta chain was recovered during a study of siplizumab effects on memory and regulatory T cells. Notes on the study in general: Confirmation was lacking for the suppressive function of proliferating Tregs derived from siplizumab cultures.

Sequencing used immunoSEQ multiplex PCR; TCRdb keeps in-frame clones, though not all of them. The data hold tens of thousands of clones, with around 97% observed a single time. About this clone: Its antigen is not known.

This sequence originates from a human donor in good health. The specimen sequenced was naive CD4+ T cells sorted from blood.

DNA for the CDR3: TGTGCCAGCAGTGACGGTGGGAACACTGAAGCTTTCTTT. Its protein is CASSDGGNTEAFF. The chain couples TRBV6-4 to TRBJ1-1; D unclear. The CDR3 is made up of 13 amino acids. Trimming pared 2 bases from V and 1 base from J, leaving 5 bases between. Germline lookup yields CDR1 MRHNA and CDR2 SNTAGT.